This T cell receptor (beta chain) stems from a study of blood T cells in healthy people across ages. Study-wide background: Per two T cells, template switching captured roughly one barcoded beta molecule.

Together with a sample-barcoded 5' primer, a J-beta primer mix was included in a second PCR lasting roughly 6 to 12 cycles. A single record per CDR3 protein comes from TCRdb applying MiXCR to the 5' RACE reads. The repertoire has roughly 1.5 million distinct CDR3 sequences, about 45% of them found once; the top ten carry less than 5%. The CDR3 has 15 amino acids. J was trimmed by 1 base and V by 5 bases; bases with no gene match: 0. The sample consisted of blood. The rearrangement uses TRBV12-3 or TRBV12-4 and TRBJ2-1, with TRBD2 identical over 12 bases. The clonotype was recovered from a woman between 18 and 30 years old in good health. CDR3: CASSTSGGSYNEQFF. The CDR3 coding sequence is TGTGCCAGCAGTACTAGCGGGGGGTCCTACAATGAGCAGTTCTTC.